Sequencing of this T cell receptor beta chain was carried out in a study of CD8 T cells in ankylosing spondylitis. V lost 4 bases, J lost 0 bases, and 10 bases lay in between. The CDR3 length is 14 residues. Per the germline V gene, CDR1 is SGHVS and CDR2 is FQNEAQ. Libraries for TCR beta were made by quantitative 5'-RACE with molecular barcodes. TCRdb re-derived calls from the 5' RACE reads in MiXCR, one entry per CDR3 protein. This table holds 470,000 or so distinct CDR3 sequences, roughly 26% found once. Concerning this clonotype itself: The target antigen is unknown.

Findings and caveats of the study: Reactive arthritis synovial fluid and blood previously showed some of these motif variants. Blood from ankylosing spondylitis patients appeared to carry a characteristic roughly eight-variant TCR beta motif. Disease-linked clones reportedly showed significant enrichment in matched ankylosing spondylitis synovial fluid.

This TCR was sampled from a male donor with ankylosing spondylitis. Sequencing used blood, either unsorted or a sorted T cell fraction (not recorded which). The V call is TRBV7-8, the J call TRBJ2-7; tentatively, D is TRBD1 (6 bases). CDR3 DNA sequence: TGTGCCAGCAGCTCCAACAGGGCCTCCTACGAGCAGTACGTC. Amino acids: CASSSNRASYEQYV.